Only a few counts were recorded for the clone carrying this T cell receptor beta chain. The antigen remains undetermined. This CDR3 has 15 residues. Germline trimming cut 6 bases from V and 0 bases from J; bases unmatched to any gene: 7. Germline V gene sequence: CDR1 MNHNS, CDR2 SASEGT. This entry is derived from a study of T cells in Graves' hyperthyroidism and ophthalmopathy. Study-level results: Most thyroid clonotypes with frequency above 0.001 were detected in blood.

TCR beta CDR3 region amplification was performed from RNA transcripts. The HTBI primer set drove a first-round RT-PCR of the TCR CDR3. Using its own MiXCR run on the multiplex PCR reads, TCRdb lists one record per CDR3 protein. This sample has under 550,000 distinct CDR3 sequences, with roughly 13% found just once. The sequence came from a woman between 18 and 29 years old with Graves' hyperthyroidism. Sequenced input: blood. This chain connects TRBV6-1 to TRBJ1-2; 7 bases are shared with TRBD1. CDR3 DNA sequence: TGTGCCAGCAGCCCTAGGGACAGTCCTAACTATGGCTACACCTTC. Translating gives CASSPRDSPNYGYTF.